This is a list of T cell receptor beta chains from one sample in a study of T cell changes during pregnancy in multiple sclerosis. Repertoires were generated with immunoSEQ multiplex PCR, while TCRdb's copy carries only in-frame clones and drops some. There are about 40,000 clones in the sample; about 91% occur only once, and less than 0.9% lies in the top ten. Sequencing used CD4+ T cells from peripheral blood mononuclear cells, obtained before pregnancy. The receptors derive from a female donor with multiple sclerosis, enrolled in a pregnancy study. Each CDR3 is given with its conserved first and last residue. Each record gives: D gene, clone size, J gene, V gene, CDR3 protein, CDR3 DNA. A D gene is named only where the DNA matches it firmly. Where a row states a size, it is once, few, many or the class of an expanded clone; other rows omit it.

>NA|NA|TRBJ2-1|TRBV19
CASSIFGTYNEQFF
TGTGCCAGTAGTATATTTGGGACTTACAATGAGCAGTTCTTC
>TRBD2|NA|TRBJ2-2|TRBV10-3
CAISAWGLAGGAGELFF
TGTGCCATCAGTGCTTGGGGACTAGCGGGAGGGGCCGGGGAGCTGTTTTTT
>NA|NA|TRBJ2-1|TRBV18
CASSTNSGGAYNEQFF
TGTGCCAGCTCAACAAACTCGGGGGGCGCCTACAATGAGCAGTTCTTC
>TRBD1|NA|TRBJ2-2|TRBV28
CASHVTGGGPVNTGELFF
TGTGCCAGTCATGTTACAGGGGGAGGTCCTGTAAACACCGGGGAGCTGTTTTTT
>TRBD1|NA|TRBJ2-6|TRBV19
CASSFGGTGLSGANVLTF
TGTGCCAGTAGTTTCGGCGGGACAGGGTTGTCTGGGGCCAACGTCCTGACTTTC
>NA|NA|TRBJ1-4|TRBV2
CASSVRAGNEKLFF
TGTGCCAGCAGTGTCAGGGCCGGTAATGAAAAACTGTTTTTT
>NA|NA|TRBJ2-2|TRBV7-6
CASSLGVNTGELFF
TGTGCCAGCAGCCTGGGAGTCAACACCGGGGAGCTGTTTTTT
>NA|NA|TRBJ1-1|TRBV5-1
CASSLAGQNTEAFF
TGCGCCAGCAGCTTGGCAGGGCAGAACACTGAAGCTTTCTTT
>NA|few|TRBJ2-5|TRBV19
CASRGQAQETQYF
TGTGCCAGTAGGGGACAAGCTCAAGAGACCCAGTACTTC
>TRBD1|NA|TRBJ2-1|TRBV29-1
CSVSDRGQGNEQFF
TGCAGCGTTTCGGACAGGGGGCAAGGGAATGAGCAGTTCTTC
>TRBD1|NA|TRBJ2-3|TRBV6-4
CASSEQGSGTDTQYF
TGTGCCAGCAGTGAACAGGGGTCCGGCACAGATACGCAGTATTTT
>TRBD2|NA|TRBJ2-1|TRBV9
CASSPSWREFGEQFF
TGTGCCAGCAGCCCCTCGTGGCGGGAGTTTGGTGAGCAGTTCTTC
>NA|NA|TRBJ2-1|TRBV14
CASSQVGSYNEQFF
TGTGCCAGCAGCCAAGTTGGTAGCTACAATGAGCAGTTCTTC
>TRBD1|NA|TRBJ2-1|TRBV6-5
CASSPWTGPYNEQFF
TGTGCCAGCAGTCCCTGGACAGGGCCGTACAATGAGCAGTTCTTC